These 3 T cell receptor beta chains originate from one sample sequenced in a study of T cell responses to AZD1222 COVID-19 vaccine. The protocol was immunoSEQ multiplex PCR, while the TCRdb copy is restricted to in-frame clones and leaves out a portion. The table shows fewer than 45,000 clones, with roughly nine tenths occurring only once. The material was peripheral blood, obtained on day 0 of AZD1222 vaccination. The receptors originated from an adult in good health.

This chain links TRBV7-7 with TRBJ2-5; D might be TRBD2 (6 bases). Trimming removed 0 bases at V and 5 bases at J, with 16 bases between. Looked up from germline, CDR1 is SSHAT and CDR2 is FNYEAQ (reference sequence). The CDR3 is made up of 16 amino acids. The CDR3 DNA reads as TGTGCCAGCAGCTTAGCGGGACCCAGGGCGGGGGAGACCCAGTACTTC. Its translation: CASSLAGPRAGETQYF.

The gene calls are TRBV11-2 and TRBJ2-5, with D tentatively TRBD1 (5 bases). In germline, CDR1 is SGHAT, CDR2 FQNNGV. V gave up 3 bases and J gave up 3 bases, with 11 bases separating them. The CDR3 spans 14 residues. The CDR3 coding sequence is TGTGCCAGCAGCTTCGGTCAGGGAAAAGAGACCCAGTACTTC. Its protein product is CASSFGQGKETQYF.

The chain couples TRBV24-1 to TRBJ2-6, with TRBD1 as a possible D gene (5 bases). Per the germline V gene, CDR1 is KGHDR and CDR2 is SFDVKD. The CDR3 covers 17 residues. Trimming took off 5 bases at V and 0 bases at J, with 13 bases between the two ends. CDR3 in DNA: TGTGCCACCAGTGCCACCAGGGTTAGCTCTGGGGCCAACGTCCTGACTTTC. It specifies CATSATRVSSGANVLTF.